Listed below are T cell receptor beta chains from one sample, sequenced in a study of molecular identifiers for immune sequencing clone quantification. Via MiXCR, TCRdb re-called the PCR reads, giving one row per CDR3 protein. The sample lists 62,000 or so distinct CDR3 sequences; 15% to 20% were seen once. Sequencing input: naive CD8+ T cells from blood, with Jurkat cell RNA spiked in. These receptors all stem from a human donor in good health. Some libraries in this study had Jurkat cell RNA spiked in. CDR3s include the opening cysteine and the closing phenylalanine or tryptophan. The D gene is left open where the match is weak. The size field is filled for only some rows; it gives once, few, many or a size class.

>.|.|TRBV11-2|TRBJ2-7
CASSSEARTLYEQYF
TGTGCCAGCAGCTCAGAGGCAAGAACGCTTTACGAGCAGTACTTC
>.|.|TRBV11-2|TRBJ2-7
CASSLVGEQYF
TGTGCCAGCAGCTTAGTTGGCGAGCAGTACTTC
>.|many|TRBV7-9|TRBJ2-1
CASSGFGLGGNEQFF
TGTGCCAGCAGCGGATTCGGACTGGGGGGTAATGAGCAGTTCTTC
>.|few|TRBV5-5|TRBJ2-7
CASSLSIAYEQYF
TGTGCCAGCAGCTTATCTATAGCCTACGAGCAGTACTTC
>TRBD1|.|TRBV5-1|TRBJ1-1
CARHSGGARNTEAFF
TGCGCCAGACATTCAGGGGGCGCAAGGAACACTGAAGCTTTCTTT
>.|many|TRBV11-3|TRBJ2-2
CASSLWRQSNTGELFF
TGTGCCAGCAGCTTATGGCGACAGTCGAACACCGGGGAGCTGTTTTTT
>.|many|TRBV11-2|TRBJ1-1
CASSHPGVTEAFF
TGTGCCAGCAGTCATCCAGGGGTCACTGAAGCTTTCTTT
>TRBD2|many|TRBV10-3|TRBJ2-7
CAIGTSGTFRDEQYF
TGTGCCATCGGGACTAGCGGGACTTTTCGAGACGAGCAGTACTTC
>.|.|TRBV2|TRBJ2-1
CASSEAVVSEQFF
TGTGCCAGCAGTGAAGCGGTTGTCAGTGAGCAGTTCTTC
>.|many|TRBV7-2|TRBJ2-7
CASSLTVFSTYEQYF
TGTGCCAGCAGCTTAACGGTTTTCAGTACCTACGAGCAGTACTTC
>.|many|TRBV2|TRBJ2-7
CASSEMGRDTEAAYEQYF
TGTGCCAGCAGTGAAATGGGGCGGGACACCGAGGCAGCCTACGAGCAGTACTTC
>.|many|TRBV4-3|TRBJ1-5
CASSQGTSNQPQHF
TGCGCCAGCAGCCAAGGAACTAGCAATCAGCCCCAGCATTTT
>.|.|TRBV27|TRBJ2-3
CASSPRISLGIRTGTQYF
TGTGCCAGCAGTCCTCGGATCTCGTTGGGTATTCGCACAGGTACGCAGTATTTT
>TRBD2|many|TRBV2|TRBJ2-3
CASSGLATSTDTQYF
TGTGCCAGCAGCGGACTAGCCACTAGCACAGATACGCAGTATTTT
>TRBD1|.|TRBV5-1|TRBJ2-7
CASSLGLGTESYEQYF
TGCGCCAGCAGCTTGGGCTTGGGGACAGAATCCTACGAGCAGTACTTC
>TRBD2|many|TRBV7-6|TRBJ2-1
CASSKSGSLYEQFF
TGTGCCAGCAGCAAAAGCGGGAGCTTGTATGAGCAGTTCTTC
>.|.|TRBV11-3|TRBJ2-1
CASSWGAGDNEQFF
TGTGCCAGCAGCTGGGGTGCGGGTGACAATGAGCAGTTCTTC
>TRBD1|many|TRBV6-5|TRBJ2-3
CASSYTLTGFDTQYF
TGTGCCAGCAGTTACACCCTGACAGGGTTCGATACGCAGTATTTT
>TRBD2|.|TRBV20-1|TRBJ2-1
CSARRSGTSGYNEQFF
TGCAGTGCTAGGCGTTCCGGGACTAGCGGATACAATGAGCAGTTCTTC
>.|few|TRBV9|TRBJ1-5
CGSSPTGGSNQPQHF
TGTGGCAGCAGCCCTACTGGGGGGAGCAATCAGCCCCAGCATTTT
>TRBD2|many|TRBV7-6|TRBJ2-3
CASSSGLAGGPDTQYF
TGTGCCAGCAGCTCGGGACTAGCGGGAGGACCAGATACGCAGTATTTT
>TRBD2|many|TRBV7-8|TRBJ2-1
CASSPSAGGTYNEQFF
TGTGCCAGCAGCCCGTCAGCGGGAGGAACCTACAATGAGCAGTTCTTC
>.|many|TRBV27|TRBJ2-7
CASKLGYEQYF
TGTGCCAGCAAACTAGGCTACGAGCAGTACTTC
>.|many|TRBV12-3/TRBV12-4|TRBJ1-6
CASGTGTGSSLLHF
TGTGCCAGCGGGACCGGGACGGGATCTTCTCTCCTCCACTTT
>TRBD2|many|TRBV20-1|TRBJ2-3
CSASILAGGGDTQYF
TGCAGTGCTAGTATCTTAGCGGGAGGTGGAGATACGCAGTATTTT
>TRBD1|many|TRBV6-5|TRBJ1-5
CASSSGQGWAQPQHF
TGTGCCAGCAGCTCTGGACAGGGGTGGGCTCAGCCCCAGCATTTT
>.|many|TRBV27|TRBJ2-7
CASSFGTGYEQYF
TGTGCCAGCAGCTTCGGGACTGGGTACGAGCAGTACTTC
>.|many|TRBV28|TRBJ1-2
CASSSPGAGYGYTF
TGTGCCAGCAGTTCCCCGGGGGCCGGCTATGGCTACACCTTC
>TRBD1|many|TRBV4-1|TRBJ2-3
CASSRLTGGTDTQYF
TGCGCCAGCAGCCGATTGACAGGGGGCACAGATACGCAGTATTTT
>.|.|TRBV2|TRBJ2-7
CATRGEQGNYEQYF
TGTGCCACCCGAGGCGAGCAGGGGAACTACGAGCAGTACTTC
>.|many|TRBV11-2|TRBJ2-3
CASSLVGAGRPDTQYF
TGTGCCAGCAGCTTAGTGGGGGCCGGGCGTCCAGATACGCAGTATTTT
>.|many|TRBV10-3|TRBJ2-5
CAISRGPETQYF
TGTGCCATCAGTCGGGGACCGGAGACCCAGTACTTC
>TRBD2|.|TRBV27|TRBJ2-2
CASTGTSGLGGELFF
TGTGCCAGCACGGGGACTAGCGGGTTAGGCGGGGAGCTGTTTTTT
>.|many|TRBV14|TRBJ2-3
CASSQVVAGLGSDTQYF
TGTGCCAGCAGCCAAGTGGTTGCGGGGCTCGGCTCAGATACGCAGTATTTT
>.|many|TRBV6-1|TRBJ2-3
CASSEWEAADTQYF
TGTGCCAGCAGTGAATGGGAAGCAGCAGATACGCAGTATTTT
>TRBD2|few|TRBV19|TRBJ2-1
CASSTRAGLEYNEQFF
TGTGCCAGTAGTACCCGAGCGGGACTAGAATACAATGAGCAGTTCTTC
>.|.|TRBV11-3|TRBJ1-5
CASSLGGPNQPQHF
TGTGCCAGCAGCTTAGGGGGGCCAAATCAGCCCCAGCATTTT
>.|few|TRBV12-3/TRBV12-4|TRBJ2-1
CASSGERGAGECNEQFF
TGTGCCAGCAGTGGGGAGCGAGGGGCGGGCGAGTGCAATGAGCAGTTCTTC
>.|.|TRBV6-1|TRBJ2-5
CASNPQGYQETQYF
TGTGCCAGCAATCCCCAGGGTTACCAAGAGACCCAGTACTTC